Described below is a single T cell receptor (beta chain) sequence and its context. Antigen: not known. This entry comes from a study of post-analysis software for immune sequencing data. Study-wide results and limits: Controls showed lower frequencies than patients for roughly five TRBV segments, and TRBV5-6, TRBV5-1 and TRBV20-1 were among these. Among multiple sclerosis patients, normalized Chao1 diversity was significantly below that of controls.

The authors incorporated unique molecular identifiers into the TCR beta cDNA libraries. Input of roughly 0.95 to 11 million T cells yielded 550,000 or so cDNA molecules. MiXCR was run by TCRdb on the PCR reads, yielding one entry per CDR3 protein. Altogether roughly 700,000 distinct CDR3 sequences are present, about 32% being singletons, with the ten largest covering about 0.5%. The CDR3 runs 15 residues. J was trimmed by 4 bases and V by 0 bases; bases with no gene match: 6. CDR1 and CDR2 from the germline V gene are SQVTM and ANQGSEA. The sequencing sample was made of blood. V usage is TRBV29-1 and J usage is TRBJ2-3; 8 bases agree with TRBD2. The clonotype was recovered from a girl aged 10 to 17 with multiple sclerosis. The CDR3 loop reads CSVEDTGLVADTQYF. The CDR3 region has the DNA TGCAGCGTTGAAGATACGGGACTAGTAGCAGATACGCAGTATTTT.